This T cell receptor beta chain was identified during a study of spatial heterogeneity in lung cancer. About the research overall: Bulk RNA-seq from matched material yielded a T cell module score that correlated strongly with TCR transcript counts in tumor regions.

Study results and limitations: The study found that expanded intratumoral alpha and beta TCR counts tracked tumor mutation counts.

TCRdb re-derived calls from the 5' RACE reads in MiXCR, one entry per CDR3 protein. The sample includes fewer than 5,500 distinct CDR3 sequences, 6.5% to 8.5% of them seen just once. This clonotype was observed many times. Its antigen is as yet unknown. This sample's time point: sample taken at primary tumor resection. Germline V gene data show CDR1 as ENHRY and CDR2 as SYGVKD. Trimming cost V 2 bases and J 4 bases, with 2 bases left between them. The CDR3 spans 11 residues. V gene TRBV10-3 combines with J gene TRBJ1-2; unclear D gene. The specimen comprised lung tumor tissue, sampled at surgery. The sequence came from a female donor with early-stage non-small cell lung cancer. The CDR3: CAISEAYGYTF. The CDR3 DNA reads TGTGCCATCAGTGAGGCCTATGGCTACACCTTC.